This T cell receptor beta chain was profiled in a study of cytomegalovirus exposure and HLA in healthy donors. For the study at large: It was reported in a later analysis that the approximately 110 validation repertoires used the same platform as the 500 to 700 first-cohort repertoires.

As regards this clone: Its antigen is unknown.

Study results and limitations: It was found in a later analysis that first-cohort TCR clusters tended to co-occur in the 90 to 150 validation repertoires. Cytomegalovirus-associated TCR beta chains were listed, numbering 150 to 200. Most TCRs appeared rarely, but some public TCRs recurred in many donors.

Using immunoSEQ multiplex PCR, the repertoire was profiled, and TCRdb retains in-frame clones only, with some absent. The sample gives approximately 49,000 clones, around 94% of which show up once; approximately 1.4% is in the top ten. The CDR3 has 14 residues. V lost 3 bases and J lost 3, with 9 bases in between. Germline assignment: CDR1 KGHSH and CDR2 LQKENI. What was sequenced was PBMCs. This chain uses TRBV18 with TRBJ1-5, with D perhaps TRBD1 (5 bases). The sequence came from a young man in good health and CMV-seronegative. CDR3 DNA sequence: TGTGCCAGCTCACCGGGAGGGGACAATCAGCCCCAGCATTTT. Translation: CASSPGGDNQPQHF.